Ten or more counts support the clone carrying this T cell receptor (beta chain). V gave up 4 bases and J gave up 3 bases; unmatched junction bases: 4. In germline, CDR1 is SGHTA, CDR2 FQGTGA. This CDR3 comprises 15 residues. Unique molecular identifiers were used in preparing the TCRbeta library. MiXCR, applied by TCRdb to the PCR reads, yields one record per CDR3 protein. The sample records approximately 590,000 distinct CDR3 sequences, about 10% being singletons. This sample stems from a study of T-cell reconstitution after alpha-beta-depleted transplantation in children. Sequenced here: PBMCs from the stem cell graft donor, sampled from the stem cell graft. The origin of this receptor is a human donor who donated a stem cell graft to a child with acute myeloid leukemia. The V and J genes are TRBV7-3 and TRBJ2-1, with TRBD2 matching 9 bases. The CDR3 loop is CASSYTSGHYNEQFF. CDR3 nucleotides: TGTGCCAGCAGCTACACTAGCGGGCACTACAATGAGCAGTTCTTC.